This entry lists 26 T cell receptor beta chains sequenced from one sample in a study of T cell responses to AZD1222 COVID-19 vaccine. Repertoires were generated with immunoSEQ multiplex PCR, while TCRdb's copy carries only in-frame clones and drops some. The table includes under 150,000 clones, roughly 90% detected once. The sample in question was peripheral blood, obtained 28 days after the second AZD1222 dose. The receptors originated from an adult who received the AZD1222 COVID-19 vaccine.

The chain has TRBV19 and TRBJ1-6; 10 nucleotides align to TRBD1. This CDR3 is built from 17 residues. The ends lost 7 bases at V and 9 bases at J; junction bases unmatched: 15. Germline-derived CDR1 and CDR2 are LNHDA and SQIVND (reference sequence). The CDR3 reads CASTPTSPGQGTSPLHF. CDR3 sequence (DNA): TGTGCCAGTACCCCTACCTCTCCGGGACAGGGGACTTCACCCCTCCACTTT.

The chain recombines TRBV30 with TRBJ1-2, with 8 bases fitting TRBD1. CDR3 size: 16 residues. Germline V lookup: CDR1 GTSNPN, CDR2 SVGIG (reference sequence). After removal of 8 bases from V and 4 bases from J, the junction contained 18 bases not matched to a gene. The CDR3 loop reads CAPLRRTGKQGYGYTF. DNA for the CDR3: TGTGCCCCCCTCCGACGGACAGGGAAGCAAGGCTATGGCTACACCTTC. The full variable domain, rest sourced from reference TRBV30 and TRBJ1-2, is SQTIHQWPATLVQPVGSPLSLECTVEGTSNPNLYWYRQAAGRGLQLLFYSVGIGQISSEVPQNLSASRPQDRQFILSSKKLLLSDSGFYLCAPLRRTGKQGYGYTFGSGTRLTVV.

This clone was counted only a few times. The chain carries TRBV20-1 and TRBJ1-1; D is possibly TRBD1 (5 bases). The V gene lost 0 bases and the J gene lost 11 bases, with 7 bases spanning the gap. The CDR3 contains 10 residues. CDR1 and CDR2 (germline): DFQATT, SNEGSKA (reference sequence). CDR3 amino acids: CSAREGVAFF. The CDR3, as DNA: TGCAGTGCTAGAGAAGGGGTGGCTTTCTTT.

This clone was picked up one time. CDR3 in amino acids: CASTDFGTGYGEQYF. The CDR3 nucleotides read TGTGCCAGCACCGACTTCGGGACAGGTTATGGAGAGCAGTACTTC. V and J are TRBV28 and TRBJ2-7; 8 bases line up with TRBD1. Trimming cost V 7 bases and J 7 bases; bases outside gene matches: 15. CDR3 length equals 15 residues. Per the germline V gene, CDR1 is MDHEN and CDR2 is SYDVKM. Full variable domain (rest looked up from reference TRBV28 and TRBJ2-7): DVKVTQSSRYLVKRTGEKVFLECVQDMDHENMFWYRQDPGLGLRLIYFSYDVKMKEKGDIPEGYSVSREKKERFSLILESASTNQTSMYLCASTDFGTGYGEQYFGPGTRLTVT.

A few counts support this clone. The J gene is TRBJ1-2, the V gene TRBV6-5, with a possible D match to TRBD1 (6 bases). The CDR3 has 13 residues. Germline V gene sequence: CDR1 MNHEY, CDR2 SVGAGI. V dropped 7 bases and J dropped 2 bases, with 11 bases sitting between them. CDR3 residues: CASMDRRNYGYTF. The DNA for the CDR3 is TGTGCCAGCATGGACAGACGGAACTATGGCTACACCTTC.

CDR3 sequence reads: CSVKGTSYEQYF. The CDR3 coding sequence is TGCAGCGTCAAAGGGACCTCCTACGAGCAGTACTTC. V is TRBV29-1 and J is TRBJ2-7; D tentatively fits TRBD1 or TRBD2 (5 bases each). CDR1 and CDR2 (germline): SQVTM, ANQGSEA. V lost 6 bases and J 0 bases, leaving 9 bases between the germline ends. The CDR3 runs 12 residues.

The chain employs TRBV20-1 and TRBJ2-7; D ambiguous. The CDR3 spans 11 residues. V lost 6 bases, J lost 6 bases, and 12 bases lay in between. CDR1 is DFQATT and CDR2 is SNEGSKA in the germline V gene (reference sequence). In DNA form, the CDR3 reads TGCAGTGCGAGGCGTGTTTTCGAGCAGTACTTC. Residues: CSARRVFEQYF.

V gene TRBV27 combines with J gene TRBJ2-4, with 9 positions matching TRBD1. CDR1 and CDR2 (germline): MNHEY, SMNVEV (reference sequence). J was trimmed by 7 bases and V by 4 bases; bases with no gene match: 2. The CDR3 consists of 13 residues. CDR3 loop: CASSSGTGNIQYF. CDR3 coding DNA: TGTGCCAGCAGTTCAGGGACAGGGAACATTCAGTACTTC.

The table lists this clone with a count of one. The chain links TRBV30 to TRBJ2-5; the match to TRBD1 covers 11 bases. The CDR3 loop spans 15 amino acids. Germline CDR1 GTSNPN, CDR2 SVGIG (reference sequence). V shed 2 bases and J 5 bases; nucleotides not matched to a gene: 7. The CDR3 bases are TGTGCCTGGAGTCCCGGACAGGGGGCTCGGGAGACCCAGTACTTC. It codes for CAWSPGQGARETQYF.

The rearrangement links TRBV4-3 to TRBJ1-2, with TRBD1 matching over 10 bases. After removal of 1 base from V and 4 bases from J, the junction contained 6 bases not matched to a gene. The CDR3 extends over 16 amino acids. Germline V CDR1 and CDR2: LGHNA, YSLEER. CDR3 amino acids: CASSQVGTGAPYGYTF. DNA for the CDR3: TGCGCCAGCAGCCAAGTGGGGACAGGGGCTCCCTATGGCTACACCTTC.

The gene calls are TRBV5-5 and TRBJ2-7; 7 bases line up with TRBD1. The CDR3 covers 16 residues. Germline V gene data show CDR1 as SGHKS and CDR2 as YYEKEE (reference sequence). J lost 3 bases, V lost 4 bases, and 13 bases had no gene match. DNA of the CDR3: TGTGCCAGCAGCATCTCCATTGACAGGGAATACTACGAGCAGTACTTC. This gives the protein CASSISIDREYYEQYF.

This chain links TRBV13 with TRBJ1-1; D unresolved. Trimming took 2 bases from V and 6 from J, leaving 16 bases between them. Germline assignment: CDR1 PRHDT and CDR2 FYEKMQ (reference sequence). This CDR3 spans 15 amino acids. CDR3 sequence (DNA): TGTGCCAGCAGCTTAAGGTCTATCAGCCCCCCTGAAGCTTTCTTT. This encodes CASSLRSISPPEAFF.

This sequence joins TRBV11-3 and TRBJ1-1; D is possibly TRBD1 (6 bases). Trimming shortened V by 3 bases and J by 7 bases, and 18 bases separated the two germline ends. CDR1 is SGHNT and CDR2 is YENEEA in the germline V gene. The CDR3 totals 15 residues. The CDR3 protein is CASSLGIGQRNEAFF. CDR3 coding DNA: TGTGCCAGCAGCTTGGGGATCGGACAGAGAAATGAAGCTTTCTTT.

The V call is TRBV6-5, the J call TRBJ1-1, with a tentative D call TRBD1 (6 bases). The CDR3 is made up of 13 amino acids. The V and J ends lost 6 bases and 5 bases respectively, with 13 bases between them. Germline lookup yields CDR1 MNHEY and CDR2 SVGAGI. The CDR3 nucleotides read TGTGCCAGCAGATCTACAGGGAGGACTGAAGCTTTCTTT. Protein: CASRSTGRTEAFF.

J is TRBJ1-5 and V is TRBV7-2; tentatively, D is TRBD1 (5 bases). Deletions cut 1 base from V and 7 bases from J, with 8 bases between. CDR1 is SGHTA and CDR2 is FQGNSA in the germline V gene. The CDR3 contains 13 residues. Here the CDR3 DNA reads TGTGCCAGCAGCTTAGAGGGGATACAGCCCCAGCATTTT. Residues: CASSLEGIQPQHF.

This chain connects TRBV29-1 to TRBJ2-4; D unresolved. Germline lookup yields CDR1 SQVTM and CDR2 ANQGSEA. Trimming cost V 2 bases and J 6 bases, with 8 bases left between them. The CDR3 contains 12 residues. DNA for the CDR3: TGCAGCGTTGAAAAGGGCCGAAACATTCAGTACTTC. This codes for CSVEKGRNIQYF.

CDR3 in amino acids: CASSSHPNQPQHF. In DNA, the CDR3 is TGTGCCAGCAGCTCCCATCCCAATCAGCCCCAGCATTTT. J is TRBJ1-5 and V is TRBV9; D uncertain. V dropped 4 bases and J dropped 3 bases, with 8 bases sitting between them. The germline CDR1 and CDR2 sequences are SGDLS and YYNGEE. The CDR3 is 13 residues long.

CDR3 loop: CASSADRAADTQYF. Here the CDR3 DNA reads TGTGCCAGCAGTGCGGACAGGGCGGCAGATACGCAGTATTTT. V gene TRBV2 combines with J gene TRBJ2-3; 8 bases line up with TRBD1. With V trimmed by 4 bases and J by 4 bases, 4 bases remained unmatched. The CDR3 runs 14 residues. The germline V gene has CDR1 SNHLY and CDR2 FYNNEI.

This chain connects TRBV5-8 to TRBJ1-2; 7 positions match TRBD1. Trimming took 2 bases from V and 1 from J; bases not matched to a gene: 5. This CDR3 is built from 15 residues. Germline V gives CDR1 SGHTS, CDR2 YDEGEE. CDR3 in DNA: TGTGCCAGCAGCTTCGATCAGGGGGGTAACTATGGCTACACCTTC. Encoded protein: CASSFDQGGNYGYTF. The variable domain in full, completed from reference TRBV5-8 and TRBJ1-2, reads EAGVTQSPTHLIKTRGQQATLRCSPISGHTSVYWYQQALGLGLQFLLWYDEGEERNRGNFPPRFSGRQFPNYSSELNVNALELEDSALYLCASSFDQGGNYGYTFGSGTRLTVV.

This sequence joins TRBV5-5 and TRBJ1-1, with D possibly being TRBD1 (5 bases). Germline-derived CDR1 and CDR2 are SGHKS and YYEKEE (reference sequence). The CDR3 has 12 residues. Trimming stripped 3 bases from V and 5 bases from J, with 8 bases between. CDR3 bases: TGTGCCAGCAGCTGGGGCGCTACTGAAGCTTTCTTT. This gives the protein CASSWGATEAFF.

With respect to this clone: The sample carries other DNA sequences with the same CDR3. The rearrangement uses TRBV27 and TRBJ2-2, with D possibly matching TRBD2 (5 bases). The V end lost 2 bases, the J end lost 2 bases, and 9 bases lay between the germline ends. There are 15 residues in the CDR3. Germline lookup yields CDR1 MNHEY and CDR2 SMNVEV (reference sequence). For the CDR3, the DNA is TGTGCCAGCAGTTTACGAGGGAGAAACACCGGGGAGCTGTTTTTT. It encodes CASSLRGRNTGELFF.

J is TRBJ2-5 and V is TRBV7-2, with 7 bases aligning to TRBD2. Germline V gene sequence: CDR1 SGHTA, CDR2 FQGNSA. This CDR3 is built from 14 residues. The V and J ends lost 5 bases and 3 bases, in that order; junction bases with no gene match: 6. DNA of the CDR3: TGTGCCAGCAGCCTCATACGGGGGGAAGAGACCCAGTACTTC. The encoded protein is CASSLIRGEETQYF.

The CDR3 protein is CASSYYGGDSPYEQYF. The CDR3, as DNA: TGTGCCAGCAGTTACTACGGCGGGGACAGTCCCTACGAGCAGTACTTC. The chain employs TRBV6-5 and TRBJ2-7; maybe TRBD1 (7 bases). Trimming stripped 1 base from V and 2 bases from J, with 15 bases between. The CDR3 totals 16 residues. In germline, CDR1 is MNHEY, CDR2 SVGAGI.

The gene calls are TRBV10-3 and TRBJ1-3; 7 bases agree with TRBD1. This CDR3 comprises 15 residues. CDR1 and CDR2 (germline): ENHRY, SYGVKD. The ends lost 6 bases at V and 2 bases at J; junction bases unmatched: 7. CDR3 DNA: TGTGCCATCAGGACAGGGAAAGAGGCTGGAAACACCATATATTTT. Protein: CAIRTGKEAGNTIYF.

In this sample, this clone turned up a few times. This chain links TRBV6-1 with TRBJ2-1, with D unresolved. The V end was cut by 3 bases, the J end by 3 bases, with 9 bases between. The CDR3 loop spans 14 amino acids. Per the germline V gene, CDR1 is MNHNS and CDR2 is SASEGT. The chain's CDR3 is CASSDFTDYNEQFF. CDR3 bases: TGTGCCAGCAGTGATTTTACGGACTACAATGAGCAGTTCTTC.

This chain joins TRBV3-1 (or the pseudogene TRBV3-2) and TRBJ1-1; D ambiguous. CDR1 and CDR2 (germline): LGHDT, YNNKEL (reference sequence). CDR3 length equals 15 residues. Trimming took 1 base from V and 6 from J, leaving 15 bases between them. CDR3 nucleotide sequence: TGTGCCAGCAGCCAAGTACGAGGGCTCAACGCTGAAGCTTTCTTT. Protein: CASSQVRGLNAEAFF.